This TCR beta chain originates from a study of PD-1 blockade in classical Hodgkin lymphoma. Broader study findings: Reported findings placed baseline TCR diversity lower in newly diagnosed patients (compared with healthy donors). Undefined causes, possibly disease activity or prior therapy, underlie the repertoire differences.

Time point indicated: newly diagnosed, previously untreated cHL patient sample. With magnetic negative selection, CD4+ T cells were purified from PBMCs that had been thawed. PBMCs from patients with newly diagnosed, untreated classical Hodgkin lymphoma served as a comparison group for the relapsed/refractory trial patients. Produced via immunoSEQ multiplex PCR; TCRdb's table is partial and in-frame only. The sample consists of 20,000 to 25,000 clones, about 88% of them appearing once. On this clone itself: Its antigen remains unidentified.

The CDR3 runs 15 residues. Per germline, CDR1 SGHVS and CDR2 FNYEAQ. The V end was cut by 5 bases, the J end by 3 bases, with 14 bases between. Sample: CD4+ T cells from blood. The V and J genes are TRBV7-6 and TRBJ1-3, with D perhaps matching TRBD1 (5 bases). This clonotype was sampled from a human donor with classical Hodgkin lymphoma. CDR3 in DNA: TGTGCCAGCAGCCCCGTGCGGGGGGGTGGAAACACCATATATTTT. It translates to CASSPVRGGGNTIYF.